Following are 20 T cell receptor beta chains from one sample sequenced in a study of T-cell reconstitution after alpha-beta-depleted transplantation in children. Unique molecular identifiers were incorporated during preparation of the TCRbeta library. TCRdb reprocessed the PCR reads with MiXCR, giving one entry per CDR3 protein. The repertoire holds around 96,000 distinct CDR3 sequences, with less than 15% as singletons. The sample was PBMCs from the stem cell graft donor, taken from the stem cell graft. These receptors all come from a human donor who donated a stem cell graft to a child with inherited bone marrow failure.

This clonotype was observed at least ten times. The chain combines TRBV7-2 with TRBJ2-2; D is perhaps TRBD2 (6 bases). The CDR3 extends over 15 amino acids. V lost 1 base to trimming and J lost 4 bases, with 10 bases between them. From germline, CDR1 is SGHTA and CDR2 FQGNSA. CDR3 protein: CASSLGGAITGELFF. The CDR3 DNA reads TGTGCCAGCAGCTTAGGCGGGGCCATCACCGGGGAGCTGTTTTTT.

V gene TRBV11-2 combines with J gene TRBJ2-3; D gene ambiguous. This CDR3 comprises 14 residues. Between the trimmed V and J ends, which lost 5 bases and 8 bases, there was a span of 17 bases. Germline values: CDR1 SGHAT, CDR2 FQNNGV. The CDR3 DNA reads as TGTGCCAGCAGCCCCATGAGACTTTCAGGTACGCAGTATTTT. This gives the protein CASSPMRLSGTQYF.

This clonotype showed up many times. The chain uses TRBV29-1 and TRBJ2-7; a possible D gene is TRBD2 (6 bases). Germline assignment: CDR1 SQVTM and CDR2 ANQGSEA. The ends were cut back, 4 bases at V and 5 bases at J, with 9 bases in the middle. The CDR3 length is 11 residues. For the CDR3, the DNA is TGCAGCGTTGGGGGAGGTCACGAGCAGTACTTC. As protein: CSVGGGHEQYF.

The CDR3 here is CASSLGFDRQDDTQYF. In DNA form, the CDR3 reads TGTGCCAGCAGCTTAGGGTTCGACAGGCAGGATGATACGCAGTATTTT. The V and J genes are TRBV7-8 and TRBJ2-3; TRBD1 might be the D (6 bases). Trimming cost V 1 base and J 6 bases, with 17 bases left between them. CDR3 length equals 16 residues. Germline V gene data show CDR1 as SGHVS and CDR2 as FQNEAQ.

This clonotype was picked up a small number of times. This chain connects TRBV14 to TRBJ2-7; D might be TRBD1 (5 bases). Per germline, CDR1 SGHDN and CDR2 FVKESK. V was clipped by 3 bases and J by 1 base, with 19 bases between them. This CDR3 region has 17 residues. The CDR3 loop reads CASSHLKGQGGSYEQYF. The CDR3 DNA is TGTGCCAGCAGCCATCTTAAGGGGCAGGGTGGATCCTACGAGCAGTACTTC.

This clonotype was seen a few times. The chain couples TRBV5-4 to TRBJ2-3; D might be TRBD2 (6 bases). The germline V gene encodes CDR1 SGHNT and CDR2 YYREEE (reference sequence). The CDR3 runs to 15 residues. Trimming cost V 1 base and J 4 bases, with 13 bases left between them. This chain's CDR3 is CASSLSGGRPDTQYF. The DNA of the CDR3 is TGTGCCAGCAGCTTGAGTGGGGGGAGGCCAGATACGCAGTATTTT. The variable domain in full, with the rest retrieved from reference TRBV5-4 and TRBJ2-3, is ETGVTQSPTHLIKTRGQQVTLRCSSQSGHNTVSWYQQALGQGPQFIFQYYREEENGRGNFPPRFSGLQFPNYSSELNVNALELDDSALYLCASSLSGGRPDTQYFGPGTRLTVL.

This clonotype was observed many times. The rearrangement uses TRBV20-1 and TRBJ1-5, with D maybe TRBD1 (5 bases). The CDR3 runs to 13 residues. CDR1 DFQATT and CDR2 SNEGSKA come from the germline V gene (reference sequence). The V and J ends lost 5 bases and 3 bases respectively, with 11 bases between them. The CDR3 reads CSAPGPVNQPQHF. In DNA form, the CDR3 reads TGCAGTGCTCCGGGACCGGTCAATCAGCCCCAGCATTTT.

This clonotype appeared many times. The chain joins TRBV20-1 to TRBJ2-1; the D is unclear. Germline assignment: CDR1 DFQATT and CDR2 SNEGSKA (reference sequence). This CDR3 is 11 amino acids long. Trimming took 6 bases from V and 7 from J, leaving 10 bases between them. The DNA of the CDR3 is TGCAGTGCAGCACCGTGGAATGAGCAGTTCTTC. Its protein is CSAAPWNEQFF.

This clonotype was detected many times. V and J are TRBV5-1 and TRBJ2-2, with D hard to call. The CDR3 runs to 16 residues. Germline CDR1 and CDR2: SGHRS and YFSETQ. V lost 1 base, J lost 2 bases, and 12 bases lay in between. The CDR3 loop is CASSLNPVLNTGELFF. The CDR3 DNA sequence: TGCGCCAGCAGCTTGAATCCAGTACTAAACACCGGGGAGCTGTTTTTT.

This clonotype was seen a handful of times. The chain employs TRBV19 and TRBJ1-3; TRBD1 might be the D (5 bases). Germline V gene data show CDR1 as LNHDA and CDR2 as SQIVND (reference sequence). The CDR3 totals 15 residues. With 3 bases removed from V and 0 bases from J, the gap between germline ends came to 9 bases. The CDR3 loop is CASSILDISGNTIYF. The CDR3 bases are TGTGCCAGTAGTATCCTGGACATCTCTGGAAACACCATATATTTT.

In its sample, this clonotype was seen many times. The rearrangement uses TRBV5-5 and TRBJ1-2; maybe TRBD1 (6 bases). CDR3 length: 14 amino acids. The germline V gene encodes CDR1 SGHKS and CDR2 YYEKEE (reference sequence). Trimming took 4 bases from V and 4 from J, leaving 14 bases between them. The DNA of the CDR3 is TGTGCCAGCAGCCCTCGGACAGACGTCTATGGCTACACCTTC. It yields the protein CASSPRTDVYGYTF.

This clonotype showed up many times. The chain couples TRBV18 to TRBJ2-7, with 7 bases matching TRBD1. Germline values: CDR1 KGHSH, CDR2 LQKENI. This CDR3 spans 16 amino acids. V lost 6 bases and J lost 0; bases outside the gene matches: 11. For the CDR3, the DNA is TGTGCCAGCTCCCAGACAAGGACAGGACGCTCCTACGAGCAGTACTTC. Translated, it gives CASSQTRTGRSYEQYF.

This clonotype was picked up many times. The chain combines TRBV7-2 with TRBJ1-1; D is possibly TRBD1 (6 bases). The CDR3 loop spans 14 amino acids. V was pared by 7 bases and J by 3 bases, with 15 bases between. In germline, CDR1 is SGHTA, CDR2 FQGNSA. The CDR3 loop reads CASTSGGRDTEAFF. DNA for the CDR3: TGTGCCAGCACCTCCGGGGGGCGGGACACTGAAGCTTTCTTT.

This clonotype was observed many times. CDR3 loop: CASTLSYNSPLHF. The CDR3 DNA is TGTGCCAGTACTCTCTCCTATAATTCACCCCTCCACTTT. The V and J genes are TRBV12-3 or TRBV12-4 and TRBJ1-6; D is undetermined. This CDR3 is 13 amino acids long. The V gene lost 9 bases and the J gene lost 0 bases, with 6 bases spanning the gap.

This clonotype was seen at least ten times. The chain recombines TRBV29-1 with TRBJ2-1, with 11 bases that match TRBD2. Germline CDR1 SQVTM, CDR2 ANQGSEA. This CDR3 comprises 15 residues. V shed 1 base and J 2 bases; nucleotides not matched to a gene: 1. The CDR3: CSVEGLAGTYNEQFF. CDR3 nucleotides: TGCAGCGTTGAAGGACTAGCGGGGACCTACAATGAGCAGTTCTTC.

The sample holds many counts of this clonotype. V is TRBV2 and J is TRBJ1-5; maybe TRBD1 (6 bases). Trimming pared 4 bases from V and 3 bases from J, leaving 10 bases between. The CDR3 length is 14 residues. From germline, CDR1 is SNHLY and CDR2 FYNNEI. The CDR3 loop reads CASSATGTNQPQHF. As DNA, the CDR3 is TGTGCCAGCAGTGCTACAGGGACCAATCAGCCCCAGCATTTT.

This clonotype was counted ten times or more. CDR3: CASSMGAGATNEKLFF. CDR3 bases: TGTGCCAGCAGCATGGGGGCTGGTGCAACTAATGAAAAACTGTTTTTT. V usage is TRBV7-9 and J usage is TRBJ1-4; perhaps TRBD1 as D (6 bases). Germline assignment: CDR1 SEHNR and CDR2 FQNEAQ (reference sequence). The V and J ends lost 5 bases and 0 bases respectively, with 13 bases between them. The CDR3 is 16 amino acids.

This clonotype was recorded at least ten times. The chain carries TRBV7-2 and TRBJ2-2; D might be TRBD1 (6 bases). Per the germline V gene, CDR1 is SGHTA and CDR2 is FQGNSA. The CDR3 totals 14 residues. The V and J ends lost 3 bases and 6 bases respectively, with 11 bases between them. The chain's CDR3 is CASSFAGAAGELFF. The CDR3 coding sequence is TGTGCCAGCAGCTTCGCAGGGGCGGCCGGGGAGCTGTTTTTT. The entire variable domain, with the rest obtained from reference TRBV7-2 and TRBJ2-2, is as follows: GAGVSQSPSNKVTEKGKDVELRCDPISGHTALYWYRQSLGQGLEFLIYFQGNSAPDKSGLPSDRFSAERTGGSVSTLTIQRTQQEDSAVYLCASSFAGAAGELFFGEGSRLTVL.

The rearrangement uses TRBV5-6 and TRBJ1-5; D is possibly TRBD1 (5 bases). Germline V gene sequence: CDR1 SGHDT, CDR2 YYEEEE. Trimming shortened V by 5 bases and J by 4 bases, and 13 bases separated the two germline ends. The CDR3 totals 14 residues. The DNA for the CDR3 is TGTGCCAGCAGAGACTGGGGCAGGAATCAGCCCCAGCATTTT. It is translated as CASRDWGRNQPQHF.

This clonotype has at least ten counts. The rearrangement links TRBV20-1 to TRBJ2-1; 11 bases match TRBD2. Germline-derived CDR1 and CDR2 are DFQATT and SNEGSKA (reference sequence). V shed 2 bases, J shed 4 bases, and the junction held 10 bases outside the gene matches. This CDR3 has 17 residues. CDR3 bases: TGCAGTGCTAGAACCGGGACTAGCGGAGGAGGTTACAATGAGCAGTTCTTC. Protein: CSARTGTSGGGYNEQFF.